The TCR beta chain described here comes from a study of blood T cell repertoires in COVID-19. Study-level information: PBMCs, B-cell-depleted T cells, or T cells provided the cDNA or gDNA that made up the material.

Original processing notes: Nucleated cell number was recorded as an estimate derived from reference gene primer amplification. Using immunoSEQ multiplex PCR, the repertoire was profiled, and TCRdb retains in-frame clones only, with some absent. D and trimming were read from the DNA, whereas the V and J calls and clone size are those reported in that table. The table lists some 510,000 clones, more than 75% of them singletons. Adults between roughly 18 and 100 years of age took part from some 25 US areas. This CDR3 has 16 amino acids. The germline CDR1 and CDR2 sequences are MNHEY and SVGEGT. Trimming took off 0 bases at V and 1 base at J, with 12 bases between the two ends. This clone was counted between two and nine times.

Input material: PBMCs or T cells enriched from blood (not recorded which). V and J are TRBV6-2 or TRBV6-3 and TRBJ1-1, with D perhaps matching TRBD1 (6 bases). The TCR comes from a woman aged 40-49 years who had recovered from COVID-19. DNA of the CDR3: TGTGCCAGCAGTTACTCCTACCGGGACAAGAACACTGAAGCTTTCTTT. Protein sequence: CASSYSYRDKNTEAFF.